The rows below give T cell receptor beta chains drawn from one sample of a study of cytomegalovirus exposure and HLA in healthy donors. TCRdb's table, derived via immunoSEQ multiplex PCR, lists solely in-frame clones and lacks some. The sample lists 130,000 to 150,000 clones; 85% to 90% were seen once. The sample was PBMCs. These TCRs come from a woman aged 18-30 years in good health and CMV-seropositive. Both conserved end residues are part of each CDR3. A D gene is named only where the DNA matches it firmly. The size entry is marked missing in some rows and otherwise reads once, few, many or a size class.

V,J,D,size,DNA,CDR3
TRBV9,TRBJ2-7,NA,NA,TGTGCCAGCAGCGTTTCCCTATCCTACGAGCAGTACTTC,CASSVSLSYEQYF
TRBV7-2,TRBJ2-2,TRBD2,NA,TGTGCCAGCAGCTTGACTAGCGGGAGCACCGGGGAGCTGTTTTTT,CASSLTSGSTGELFF
TRBV25-1,TRBJ2-2,NA,NA,TGTGCCAGTACAGGGACACCGAACACCGGGGAGCTGTTTTTT,CASTGTPNTGELFF
TRBV10-2,TRBJ2-6,NA,NA,TGCGCCAGCAGTGCCACTTCCGGGAACTCTGGGGCCAACGTCCTGACTTTC,CASSATSGNSGANVLTF
TRBV7-9,TRBJ2-1,NA,few,TGTGCCAGCAGCTTAGTAGGGGGCAATGAGCAGTTCTTC,CASSLVGGNEQFF
TRBV11-1,TRBJ1-1,TRBD1,few,TGTGCCAGCAGCTTAGCCAGACAGGGTAAAGCTTTCTTT,CASSLARQGKAFF
TRBV9,TRBJ2-7,TRBD1,NA,TGTGCCAGCAGCACGCGGACAGGGGGCGCATCGGACGAGCAGTACTTC,CASSTRTGGASDEQYF
TRBV4-2,TRBJ2-3,TRBD1,NA,TGTGCCAGCAGCCCCGGACAGGGGGCTACAGATACGCAGTATTTT,CASSPGQGATDTQYF
TRBV20-1,TRBJ2-1,NA,NA,TGCAGTGTCCAGGGGTCGGATGAGCAGTTCTTC,CSVQGSDEQFF
TRBV9,TRBJ1-4,TRBD1,NA,TGTGCCAGCAGCGCCGGACAGGGGTTGAGGGAAAAACTGTTTTTT,CASSAGQGLREKLFF
TRBV30,TRBJ2-7,NA,NA,TGTGCCTGGTCTTCCACCCCCGTTGGACTCCGCTCCTACGAGCAGTACTTC,CAWSSTPVGLRSYEQYF
TRBV4-1,TRBJ2-5,TRBD2,NA,TGCGCCAGCAGAGGAGCGGGAGACCTCTCCCCGCAAGAGACCCAGTACTTC,CASRGAGDLSPQETQYF
TRBV28,TRBJ1-2,NA,NA,TGTGCCAGCAGTCCAGGTGGGAGCTATGGCTACACCTTC,CASSPGGSYGYTF
TRBV5-6,TRBJ2-1,TRBD2,NA,TGTGCCAGCAGCTCTCTAGCGGGAGTCAATGAGCAGTTCTTC,CASSSLAGVNEQFF
TRBV12-5,TRBJ1-1,NA,NA,TGTGCTAGTGGTTTGGTACAGGGAACGAACACTGAAGCTTTCTTT,CASGLVQGTNTEAFF
TRBV4-2,TRBJ2-3,NA,NA,TGTGCCAGCAGCCAAGAAAACGGGAGAGATACGCAGTATTTT,CASSQENGRDTQYF